Following are 2 T cell receptor beta chains from one sample sequenced in a study of T cell responses to AZD1222 COVID-19 vaccine. Sequencing used immunoSEQ multiplex PCR; TCRdb keeps in-frame clones, though not all of them. Of over 70,000 clones in the sample, roughly 88% were seen once. The material was peripheral blood, obtained on day 0 of AZD1222 vaccination. These receptors originate from an adult in good health.

V and J are TRBV2 and TRBJ2-7, with unresolved D. This CDR3 comprises 14 residues. V lost 1 base to trimming and J lost 3 bases, with 10 bases between them. Germline CDR1 SNHLY, CDR2 FYNNEI. In DNA form, the CDR3 reads TGTGCCAGCAGTGAAGGTAGGCTTCTCTACGAGCAGTACTTC. Amino acid sequence: CASSEGRLLYEQYF.

The chain recombines TRBV10-3 with TRBJ1-5; 7 nucleotides line up with TRBD1. The J segment lost 2 bases and the V segment lost 2 bases, leaving 9 bases of the junction unmatched. The length of the CDR3 is 17 residues. Germline assignment: CDR1 ENHRY and CDR2 SYGVKD. DNA for the CDR3: TGTGCCATCAGTGAGGGGTATGACAGGGACGGCAATCAGCCCCAGCATTTT. This sequence encodes CAISEGYDRDGNQPQHF.